The 15 T cell receptor beta chains given below trace back to one sample, sequenced in a study of cytomegalovirus exposure and HLA in healthy donors. PCR amplification relied on 60 Vbeta primers (plus 13 Jbeta primers). Profiling relied on immunoSEQ multiplex PCR, and the TCRdb table lists in-frame clones only, not all of them. In the table there are 150,000 to 200,000 clones, 76% of which are singletons. The sample consisted of PBMCs. These receptors were collected from a female donor in good health and CMV-seronegative.

V and J are TRBV6-6 and TRBJ2-3, with 7 bases matching TRBD2. Germline CDR1 and CDR2: MNHNY and SVGAGI (reference sequence). V trimming: 6 bases; J trimming: 4 bases; junction bases outside the gene matches: 13. The CDR3 is made up of 16 amino acids. CDR3 in DNA: TGTGCCAGCAGGGGGAGAAGCGGGGTGGGGGCAGATACGCAGTATTTT. Translated: CASRGRSGVGADTQYF.

The chain couples TRBV27 to TRBJ2-5; TRBD1 agrees at 7 bases. The J call is doubtful: the DNA matches TRBJ2-7 better. CDR1 MNHEY and CDR2 SMNVEV come from the germline V gene (reference sequence). The CDR3 length is 18 residues. In DNA form, the CDR3 reads TGTGCCAGCAGTTTTATAGGCAGGGGACAGCGCCCGCTCTACGAGCAGTACTTC. It yields the protein CASSFIGRGQRPLYEQYF.

This clone was seen only a few times. The V call is TRBV18, the J call TRBJ1-2; a possible D gene is TRBD1 (6 bases). Germline V CDR1 and CDR2: KGHSH, LQKENI. The CDR3 loop spans 13 amino acids. V gave up 4 bases and J gave up 2 bases, with 8 bases separating them. This chain's CDR3 is CASSLTGNYGYTF. As DNA, the CDR3 is TGTGCCAGCTCACTCACAGGGAACTATGGCTACACCTTC.

The rearrangement joins TRBV5-1 to TRBJ2-2; D perhaps matches TRBD1 (5 bases). Trimming removed 0 bases at V and 6 bases at J, with 6 bases between. This CDR3 contains 13 residues. Germline lookup yields CDR1 SGHRS and CDR2 YFSETQ. DNA of the CDR3: TGCGCCAGCAGCTTGGGACAGCCCGGGGAGCTGTTTTTT. This translates into CASSLGQPGELFF.

This sequence joins TRBV14 and TRBJ1-1; D is undetermined. CDR3 size: 13 residues. V dropped 4 bases and J dropped 5 bases, with 11 bases sitting between them. Germline values: CDR1 SGHDN, CDR2 FVKESK. CDR3 sequence reads: CASSPGWATEAFF. The CDR3 nucleotides read TGTGCCAGCAGCCCGGGATGGGCGACTGAAGCTTTCTTT.

This clone has only one observation. V gene TRBV4-3 combines with J gene TRBJ2-1, with unresolved D. V gave up 1 base and J gave up 7 bases, with 8 bases separating them. Germline lookup yields CDR1 LGHNA and CDR2 YSLEER. The CDR3 consists of 13 residues. In nucleotides, the CDR3 is TGCGCCAGCAGCCAAGGACTGAAGAATGAGCAGTTCTTC. Translation: CASSQGLKNEQFF.

V gene TRBV28 combines with J gene TRBJ2-5, with TRBD1 identical over 9 bases. This CDR3 has 16 residues. The ends lost 7 bases at V and 3 bases at J; junction bases unmatched: 12. Germline V lookup: CDR1 MDHEN, CDR2 SYDVKM. CDR3 in DNA: TGTGCCAGCACAACGCCCCTCCGGGACAGGGAAGAGACCCAGTACTTC. It encodes CASTTPLRDREETQYF.

Only a few counts were recorded for this clone. This chain connects TRBV7-2 to TRBJ2-1; D perhaps matches TRBD2 (5 bases). The CDR3 covers 14 residues. The V end was cut by 1 base, the J end by 7 bases, with 11 bases between. Per the germline V gene, CDR1 is SGHTA and CDR2 is FQGNSA. The CDR3 nucleotides are TGTGCCAGCAGCTTAGTACAGCGGAAGAATGAGCAGTTCTTC. This gives the protein CASSLVQRKNEQFF.

V gene TRBV5-8 combines with J gene TRBJ1-5, with no clear D. Trimming left V 1 base short and J 9 bases short, with 5 bases between. The V gene's germline CDR1 is SGHTS and CDR2 YDEGEE. CDR3 length equals 11 residues. DNA for the CDR3: TGTGCCAGCAGCTTGTCTCGGCCCCAGCATTTT. Its translation: CASSLSRPQHF.

The chain joins TRBV7-2 to TRBJ1-2; D unresolved. The V end was cut by 4 bases, the J end by 7 bases, with 13 bases between. The germline gives CDR1 SGHTA, CDR2 FQGNSA. The CDR3 spans 13 residues. The CDR3, as DNA: TGTGCCAGCAGCTCCCGCGGCCGAGGTGGCTACACCTTC. Amino acid sequence: CASSSRGRGGYTF. The full variable domain, rest sourced from reference TRBV7-2 and TRBJ1-2, is GAGVSQSPSNKVTEKGKDVELRCDPISGHTALYWYRQSLGQGLEFLIYFQGNSAPDKSGLPSDRFSAERTGGSVSTLTIQRTQQEDSAVYLCASSSRGRGGYTFGSGTRLTVV.

The chain recombines TRBV7-9 with TRBJ1-5, with no clear D. Germline CDR1 is SEHNR and CDR2 is FQNEAQ (reference sequence). The V gene lost 1 base and the J gene lost 0 bases, with 10 bases spanning the gap. The CDR3 is made up of 16 amino acids. For the CDR3, the DNA is TGTGCCAGCAGCTTAGGACCCGGAGTTAGCAATCAGCCCCAGCATTTT. Its protein product is CASSLGPGVSNQPQHF. Variable domain in full (rest from reference TRBV7-9 and TRBJ1-5): DTGVSQNPRHKITKRGQNVTFRCDPISEHNRLYWYRQTLGQGPEFLTYFQNEAQLEKSRLLSDRFSAERPKGSFSTLEIQRTEQGDSAMYLCASSLGPGVSNQPQHFGDGTRLSIL.

The V call is TRBV7-8, the J call TRBJ2-5, with TRBD2 matching 12 bases. Germline loops: CDR1 SGHVS, CDR2 FQNEAQ. This CDR3 comprises 15 residues. Trimming took 4 bases from V and 6 from J; bases not matched to a gene: 6. The CDR3 coding sequence is TGTGCCAGCAGCTCTAGCGGGGGGGCCGGGAAGACCCAGTACTTC. Translated, it gives CASSSSGGAGKTQYF.

This clone was picked up one time. V gene TRBV27 combines with J gene TRBJ1-5; a weak D match, TRBD1 (5 bases). CDR1 and CDR2 (germline): MNHEY, SMNVEV (reference sequence). The CDR3 sequence is 15 residues long. Trimming stripped 6 bases from V and 2 bases from J, with 14 bases between. As DNA, the CDR3 is TGTGCCAGCAGACCCCAGGTAGGGGGCAATCAGCCCCAGCATTTT. It encodes CASRPQVGGNQPQHF.

This chain connects TRBV28 to TRBJ2-7, with 8 bases lining up with TRBD1. CDR1 is MDHEN and CDR2 is SYDVKM in the germline V gene. Trimming took 2 bases from V and 5 from J; bases not matched to a gene: 20. CDR3 length equals 19 residues. The CDR3 DNA is TGTGCCAGCAGTTTAAGGAGTTTGACGGCGCGGGACAGGTACCACGAGCAGTACTTC. It codes for CASSLRSLTARDRYHEQYF. The full variable domain, its missing parts supplied by reference TRBV28 and TRBJ2-7, is DVKVTQSSRYLVKRTGEKVFLECVQDMDHENMFWYRQDPGLGLRLIYFSYDVKMKEKGDIPEGYSVSREKKERFSLILESASTNQTSMYLCASSLRSLTARDRYHEQYFGPGTRLTVT.

This clone showed up just a few times. The gene calls are TRBV7-9 and TRBJ1-2, with TRBD1 as a possible D gene (6 bases). The V end was cut by 5 bases, the J end by 7 bases, with 29 bases between. Germline loops: CDR1 SEHNR, CDR2 FQNEAQ (reference sequence). This CDR3 has 18 amino acids. The CDR3 DNA reads as TGTGCCAGCAGCCAATCCGCTCGACAGGCAGGATCCTCCTCTGGCTACACCTTC. As protein: CASSQSARQAGSSSGYTF.